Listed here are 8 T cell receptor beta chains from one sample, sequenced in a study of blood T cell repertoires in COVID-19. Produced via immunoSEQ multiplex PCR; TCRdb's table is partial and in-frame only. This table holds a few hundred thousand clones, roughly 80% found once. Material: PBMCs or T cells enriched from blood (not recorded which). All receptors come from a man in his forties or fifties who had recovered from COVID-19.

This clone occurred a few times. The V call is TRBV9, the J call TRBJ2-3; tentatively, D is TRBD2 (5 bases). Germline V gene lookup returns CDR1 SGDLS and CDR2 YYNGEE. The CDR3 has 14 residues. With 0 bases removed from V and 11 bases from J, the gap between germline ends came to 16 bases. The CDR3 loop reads CASSVGVGEGVQYF. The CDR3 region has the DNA TGTGCCAGCAGCGTAGGGGTGGGTGAGGGAGTGCAGTATTTT.

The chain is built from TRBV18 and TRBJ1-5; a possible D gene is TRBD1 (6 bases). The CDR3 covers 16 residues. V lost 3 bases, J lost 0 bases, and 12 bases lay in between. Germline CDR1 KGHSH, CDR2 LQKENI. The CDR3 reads CASSPPGGHSNQPQHF. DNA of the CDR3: TGTGCCAGCTCACCCCCGGGGGGCCATAGCAATCAGCCCCAGCATTTT.

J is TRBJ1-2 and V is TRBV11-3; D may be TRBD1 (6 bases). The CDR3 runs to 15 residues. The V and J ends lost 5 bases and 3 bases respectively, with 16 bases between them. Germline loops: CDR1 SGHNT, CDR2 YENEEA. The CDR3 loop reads CASSPDPTGYYGYTF. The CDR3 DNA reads TGTGCCAGCAGCCCAGATCCCACAGGGTACTATGGCTACACCTTC.

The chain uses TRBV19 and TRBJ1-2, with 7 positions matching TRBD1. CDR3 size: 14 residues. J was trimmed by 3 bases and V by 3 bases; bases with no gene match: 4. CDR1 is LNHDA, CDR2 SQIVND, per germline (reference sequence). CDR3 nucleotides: TGTGCCAGTAGTATGACCACAGGGGACTATGGCTACACCTTC. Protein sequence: CASSMTTGDYGYTF.

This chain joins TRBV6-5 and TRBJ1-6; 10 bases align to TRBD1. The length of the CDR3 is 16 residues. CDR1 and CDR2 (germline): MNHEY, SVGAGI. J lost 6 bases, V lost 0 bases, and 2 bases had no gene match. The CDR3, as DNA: TGTGCCAGCAGTTACTCGGGACAGGGGCTTAATTCACCCCTCCACTTT. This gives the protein CASSYSGQGLNSPLHF.

CDR3 sequence: CASSLRTPQRYGYTF. The CDR3 DNA follows: TGTGCCAGCAGCCTTCGGACACCTCAACGATATGGCTACACCTTC. The chain uses TRBV7-8 and TRBJ1-2; D is perhaps TRBD1 (5 bases). The V end was cut by 5 bases, the J end by 5 bases, with 18 bases between. The CDR3 contains 15 residues. Germline V gene data show CDR1 as SGHVS and CDR2 as FQNEAQ.

CDR3 in DNA: TGCAGCGTTGGCGGACTAGCGGGAGGGCAGGGCACCGGGGAGCTGTTTTTT. Its translation is CSVGGLAGGQGTGELFF. The V call is TRBV29-1, the J call TRBJ2-2, with 15 positions matching TRBD2. The CDR3 loop spans 17 amino acids. The V gene end was trimmed by 4 bases and the J gene end by 4 bases; junction bases not matched to a gene: 7. CDR1 is SQVTM, CDR2 ANQGSEA, per germline.

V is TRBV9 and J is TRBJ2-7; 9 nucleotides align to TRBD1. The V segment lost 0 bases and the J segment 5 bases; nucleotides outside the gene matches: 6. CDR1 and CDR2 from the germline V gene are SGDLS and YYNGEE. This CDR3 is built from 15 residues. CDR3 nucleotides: TGTGCCAGCAGCGTAGCCTCGACAGGGGGTAACGAGCAGTACTTC. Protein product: CASSVASTGGNEQYF.